Below are 4 T cell receptor beta chains sequenced from a single sample in a study of T cell repertoires in cytomegalovirus infection. Via MiXCR, TCRdb re-called the reads, giving one row per CDR3 protein. This table has 700,000 to 900,000 distinct CDR3 sequences, 25% to 35% appearing once. Their antigens remain unidentified. The sample was cultured CD8+ T cells from PBMCs, taken from culture after CMV antigen stimulation. These receptors were obtained from a human donor in good health (CMV status not recorded). Some clones in this sample may be carry-over from other donors' samples.

This chain uses TRBV25-1 with TRBJ2-1; D remains ambiguous. This CDR3 is built from 11 residues. V was clipped by 3 bases and J by 8 bases, with 5 bases between them. From germline, CDR1 is MGHDK and CDR2 SYGVNS. The CDR3 DNA reads TGTGCCAGCAGTGAGTATCATGAGCAGTTCTTC. Translation: CASSEYHEQFF.

V usage is TRBV7-9 and J usage is TRBJ2-2; no firm D call. The V gene lost 6 bases and the J gene lost 3 bases, with 5 bases spanning the gap. Germline V gene data show CDR1 as SEHNR and CDR2 as FQNEAQ (reference sequence). This CDR3 has 12 amino acids. The CDR3 region is CASRDHTGELFF. CDR3 DNA sequence: TGTGCCAGCAGAGACCACACCGGGGAGCTGTTTTTT. The variable domain in full, with the rest retrieved from reference TRBV7-9 and TRBJ2-2, is DTGVSQNPRHKITKRGQNVTFRCDPISEHNRLYWYRQTLGQGPEFLTYFQNEAQLEKSRLLSDRFSAERPKGSFSTLEIQRTEQGDSAMYLCASRDHTGELFFGEGSRLTVL.

This chain joins TRBV14 and TRBJ2-1; the D is unclear. V was trimmed by 4 bases and J by 5 bases, leaving 15 bases between them. The CDR3 is made up of 15 amino acids. Germline loops: CDR1 SGHDN, CDR2 FVKESK. The CDR3 is CASSPWNSPDNEQFF. In DNA form, the CDR3 reads TGTGCCAGCAGCCCGTGGAACAGCCCTGACAATGAGCAGTTCTTC.

This chain connects TRBV29-1 to TRBJ1-1; TRBD1 agrees at 9 bases. CDR1 SQVTM and CDR2 ANQGSEA come from the germline V gene. The CDR3 extends over 14 amino acids. The junction had 14 bases not matched to a gene; V was cut back by 8 bases and J by 7 bases. CDR3 sequence (DNA): TGCAGCTGTTGGGTTAGGGGACAGGGTCTTGAAGCTTTCTTT. This sequence encodes CSCWVRGQGLEAFF.